This T cell receptor (beta chain) was profiled in a study of radiotherapy plus CTLA-4 blockade in lung cancer. Points from the study as a whole: Reports identified early blood T cell clone dynamics, with interferon-beta, as the best response predictor.

Sequenced by immunoSEQ multiplex PCR; TCRdb stores in-frame clones only, minus some. Of some 32,000 clones detected, roughly four fifths appear once; the ten largest clones hold 20% to 25%. About this clone itself: Its target is not known.

This sample comprised peripheral blood, obtained from a patient treated with radiotherapy plus ipilimumab. The clonotype was recovered from a human donor with non-small cell lung cancer that progressed on radiotherapy plus ipilimumab.

CDR3 residues: CASSLVQRGGTDTQYF. The CDR3 DNA reads as TGTGCCAGCAGCTTAGTGCAGCGGGGGGGCACAGATACGCAGTATTTT. The V gene is TRBV7-6, the J gene TRBJ2-3; 9 bases are a match to TRBD2. V lost 1 base and J lost 1; bases outside the gene matches: 3. This CDR3 region has 16 residues. In germline, CDR1 is SGHVS, CDR2 FNYEAQ.